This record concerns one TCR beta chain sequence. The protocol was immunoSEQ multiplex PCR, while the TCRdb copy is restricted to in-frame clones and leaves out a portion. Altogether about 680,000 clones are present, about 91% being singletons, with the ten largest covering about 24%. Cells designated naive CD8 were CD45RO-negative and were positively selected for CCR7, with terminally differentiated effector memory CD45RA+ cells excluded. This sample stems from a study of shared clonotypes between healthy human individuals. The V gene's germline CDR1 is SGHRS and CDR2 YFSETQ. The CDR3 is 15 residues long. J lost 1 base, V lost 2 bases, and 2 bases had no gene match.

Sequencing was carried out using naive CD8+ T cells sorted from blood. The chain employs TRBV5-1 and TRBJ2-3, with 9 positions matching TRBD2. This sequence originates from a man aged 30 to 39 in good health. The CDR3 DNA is TGCGCCAGCAGCTTTGGCGGGAGGGGCACAGATACGCAGTATTTT. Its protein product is CASSFGGRGTDTQYF.